This TCR beta chain was documented in a study of shared clonotypes between healthy human individuals. General observations from the study: Tissues were not sampled, only blood, and their repertoires likely differ. Represented diversity (both genetic and exposure-history) was limited by the small number of donors.

Sequencing was performed with immunoSEQ multiplex PCR; in TCRdb, only in-frame clones are kept and a portion is missing. The table lists hundreds of thousands of clones, 70% to 80% of them singletons. With unsorted samples, genomic DNA was obtained from 75 million to 90 million PBMCs. Details on this clone: Its antigen remains unknown.

This CDR3 comprises 15 residues. The V and J ends lost 0 bases and 2 bases respectively, with 9 bases between them. Germline-derived CDR1 and CDR2 are SGDLS and YYNGEE. The sequencing input was PBMCs. The origin of this receptor is a woman between 40 and 55 years old in good health. Some clones in this sample may be carry-over from other donors' samples. This chain joins TRBV9 and TRBJ2-1; unclear D gene. Here the CDR3 DNA reads TGTGCCAGCAGCGTAGTTCCGATGCCCTACAATGAGCAGTTCTTC. Translation: CASSVVPMPYNEQFF.